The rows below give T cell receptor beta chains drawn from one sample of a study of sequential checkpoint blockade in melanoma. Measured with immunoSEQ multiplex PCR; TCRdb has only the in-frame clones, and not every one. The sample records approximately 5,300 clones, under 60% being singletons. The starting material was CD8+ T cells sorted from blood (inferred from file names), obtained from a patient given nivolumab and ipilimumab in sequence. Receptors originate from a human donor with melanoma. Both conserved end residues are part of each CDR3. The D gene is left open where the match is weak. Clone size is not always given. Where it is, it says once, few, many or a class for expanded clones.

cdr3_aa: CASSLVAGGHTDTQYF
cdr3_nt: TGTGCCAGCAGCTTAGTAGCGGGGGGGCACACAGATACGCAGTATTTT
clone_size: -
v_call: TRBV7-2
j_call: TRBJ2-3
d_call: TRBD2

cdr3_aa: CASSETASGTGGEEQYF
cdr3_nt: TGTGCCAGCAGTGAAACTGCCTCCGGGACAGGGGGCGAGGAGCAGTACTTC
clone_size: -
v_call: TRBV2
j_call: TRBJ2-7
d_call: TRBD1

cdr3_aa: CASSPWDRAYEQYF
cdr3_nt: TGTGCCAGCAGCCCCTGGGACAGAGCCTACGAGCAGTACTTC
clone_size: -
v_call: TRBV7-9
j_call: TRBJ2-7
d_call: TRBD1

cdr3_aa: CASSQGSFAGGETQYF
cdr3_nt: TGTGCCAGCAGCCAAGGGAGCTTCGCGGGGGGAGAGACCCAGTACTTC
clone_size: -
v_call: TRBV14
j_call: TRBJ2-5
d_call: TRBD2

cdr3_aa: CASSYTGIGEAFF
cdr3_nt: TGTGCCAGCAGTTACACAGGGATTGGTGAAGCTTTCTTT
clone_size: -
v_call: TRBV6-5
j_call: TRBJ1-1
d_call: -

cdr3_aa: CSADRGNTGELFF
cdr3_nt: TGCAGCGCCGACAGGGGAAACACCGGGGAGCTGTTTTTT
clone_size: -
v_call: TRBV29-1
j_call: TRBJ2-2
d_call: TRBD1

cdr3_aa: CASSIATNYGYTF
cdr3_nt: TGTGCCAGTAGTATTGCTACTAACTATGGCTACACCTTC
clone_size: -
v_call: TRBV19
j_call: TRBJ1-2
d_call: -

cdr3_aa: CASSPGLDTQYF
cdr3_nt: TGTGCCAGCAGCCCAGGGTTAGATACGCAGTATTTT
clone_size: -
v_call: TRBV9
j_call: TRBJ2-3
d_call: -

cdr3_aa: CASSLGAREAFF
cdr3_nt: TGTGCCAGCAGCTTGGGGGCACGCGAAGCTTTCTTT
clone_size: once
v_call: TRBV5-4
j_call: TRBJ1-1
d_call: -

cdr3_aa: CASSKTGQYTEAFF
cdr3_nt: TGTGCCAGCAGTAAGACAGGGCAGTACACTGAAGCTTTCTTT
clone_size: -
v_call: TRBV2
j_call: TRBJ1-1
d_call: TRBD1

cdr3_aa: CASSQEGASNQPQHF
cdr3_nt: TGTGCCAGCAGCCAAGAGGGGGCCAGCAATCAGCCCCAGCATTTT
clone_size: -
v_call: TRBV4-2
j_call: TRBJ1-5
d_call: -

cdr3_aa: CASSLQGSPNYEQYF
cdr3_nt: TGTGCCAGCAGTTTACAGGGATCGCCGAACTACGAGCAGTATTTC
clone_size: -
v_call: TRBV27
j_call: TRBJ2-7
d_call: -

cdr3_aa: CASSPWGGGDTEAFF
cdr3_nt: TGTGCCAGCAGCCCCTGGGGGGGCGGGGACACTGAAGCTTTCTTT
clone_size: -
v_call: TRBV7-9
j_call: TRBJ1-1
d_call: -

cdr3_aa: CASRGDRVNSPLHF
cdr3_nt: TGTGCCAGCAGGGGTGACAGGGTGAATTCACCCCTCCACTTT
clone_size: -
v_call: TRBV9
j_call: TRBJ1-6
d_call: TRBD1

cdr3_aa: CASSLVFGTGGSYNEQFF
cdr3_nt: TGTGCCAGCAGCTTAGTCTTCGGGACAGGAGGGTCCTACAATGAGCAGTTCTTC
clone_size: few
v_call: TRBV11-1
j_call: TRBJ2-1
d_call: TRBD1

cdr3_aa: CASSYYPSRGELFF
cdr3_nt: TGTGCCAGCAGTTACTACCCTAGCCGGGGGGAGCTGTTTTTT
clone_size: -
v_call: TRBV6-5
j_call: TRBJ2-2
d_call: -

cdr3_aa: CASSYSMPGTEAFF
cdr3_nt: TGTGCCAGCAGTTACTCGATGCCGGGCACTGAAGCTTTCTTT
clone_size: once
v_call: TRBV6-5
j_call: TRBJ1-1
d_call: -

cdr3_aa: CASNLLSNTEAFF
cdr3_nt: TGTGCCAGTAATCTTTTATCGAACACTGAAGCTTTCTTT
clone_size: -
v_call: TRBV19
j_call: TRBJ1-1
d_call: -

cdr3_aa: CSASGLEGAFF
cdr3_nt: TGCAGTGCTAGTGGACTGGAGGGAGCTTTCTTT
clone_size: -
v_call: TRBV20-1
j_call: TRBJ1-1
d_call: -

cdr3_aa: CAISAISTGTSYEQYF
cdr3_nt: TGTGCCATCAGTGCCATTTCGACAGGGACTTCCTACGAGCAGTACTTC
clone_size: -
v_call: TRBV10-3
j_call: TRBJ2-7
d_call: -

cdr3_aa: CASSPDVGASNQPQHF
cdr3_nt: TGCGCCAGCAGCCCAGACGTGGGGGCGAGCAATCAGCCCCAGCATTTT
clone_size: once
v_call: TRBV4-3
j_call: TRBJ1-5
d_call: -

cdr3_aa: CASSKGLPGELFF
cdr3_nt: TGTGCCAGCAGCAAGGGGTTACCCGGGGAGCTGTTTTTT
clone_size: -
v_call: TRBV6-4
j_call: TRBJ2-2
d_call: -